The 24 T cell receptor beta chains given below trace back to one sample, sequenced in a study of breast tumors, draining lymph nodes, adjacent tissues. Each CDR3 protein gets one entry after TCRdb re-called the multiplex PCR reads with MiXCR. The data show tens of thousands of distinct CDR3 sequences, 20% to 25% seen once. Sequencing used breast tumor tissue. The source is a female donor with breast cancer. Some clones in this sample may be carry-over from other donors' samples.

This clonotype has a count of ten or more. The chain uses TRBV30 and TRBJ1-2; D unclear. Looked up from germline, CDR1 is GTSNPN and CDR2 is SVGIG (reference sequence). CDR3 length equals 14 residues. With 2 bases removed from V and 4 bases from J, the gap between germline ends came to 14 bases. DNA of the CDR3: TGTGCCTGGAGTCCTAATGAGGGATTCTATGGCTACACCTTC. Translation: CAWSPNEGFYGYTF. The complete variable domain, with remaining parts taken from reference TRBV30 and TRBJ1-2, reads SQTIHQWPATLVQPVGSPLSLECTVEGTSNPNLYWYRQAAGRGLQLLFYSVGIGQISSEVPQNLSASRPQDRQFILSSKKLLLSDSGFYLCAWSPNEGFYGYTFGSGTRLTVV.

At least ten counts were recorded for this clonotype. The chain carries TRBV6-1 and TRBJ2-1, with D possibly TRBD1 on 6 matching bases. V was pared by 10 bases and J by 5 bases, with 18 bases between. Per germline, CDR1 MNHNS and CDR2 SASEGT. The CDR3 runs 14 residues. CDR3 in amino acids: CATQRTGKNNEQFF. DNA for the CDR3: TGTGCCACCCAGCGAACAGGGAAAAACAATGAGCAGTTCTTC.

This clonotype occurred many times. CDR3 sequence: CASSGPGSSYGYTF. The CDR3 bases are TGTGCCAGCAGCGGCCCGGGGTCCAGCTATGGCTACACCTTC. The chain combines TRBV9 with TRBJ1-2; D remains unclear. In germline, CDR1 is SGDLS, CDR2 YYNGEE. This CDR3 is built from 14 residues. The V end lost 3 bases, the J end lost 4 bases, and 13 bases lay between the germline ends.

The rearrangement uses TRBV20-1 and TRBJ2-4; 8 bases match TRBD2. CDR1 and CDR2 (germline): DFQATT, SNEGSKA (reference sequence). V shed 2 bases and J 7 bases; nucleotides not matched to a gene: 7. This CDR3 contains 14 residues. The CDR3 nucleotides read TGCAGTGCTAGACCCCCCGGGGGGGGGAACATTCAGTACTTC. This encodes CSARPPGGGNIQYF.

The sample holds many counts of this clonotype. The chain has TRBV6-6 and TRBJ1-2; D uncertain. Germline values: CDR1 MNHNY, CDR2 SVGAGI (reference sequence). With 4 bases removed from V and 2 bases from J, the gap between germline ends came to 8 bases. The CDR3 has 13 amino acids. The CDR3 region is CASSLTENYGYTF. DNA for the CDR3: TGTGCCAGCAGTTTAACAGAGAACTATGGCTACACCTTC.

This clonotype occurred a few times. At one end, the junction sequence differs from germline, possibly due to a read error. The V gene is TRBV4-1, the J gene TRBJ2-5, with D perhaps matching TRBD1 (6 bases). Per the germline V gene, CDR1 is MGHRA and CDR2 is YSYEKL. CDR3 length equals 16 residues. CDR3 in amino acids: CASSQAAGTLQEAQYF. The CDR3 nucleotides are TGCGCCAGCAGCCAGGCGGCCGGGACACTACAAGAGGCCCAGTACTTC.

The sample holds many counts of this clonotype. The chain combines TRBV6-6 with TRBJ1-6; 7 bases line up with TRBD1. The CDR3 is 12 amino acids. Germline trimming cut 11 bases from V and 14 bases from J; bases unmatched to any gene: 12. Germline V gene data show CDR1 as MNHNY and CDR2 as SVGAGI (reference sequence). CDR3 region: CASGTEIQALHF. CDR3 sequence (DNA): TGTGCCTCCGGGACAGAGATTCAGGCCCTCCACTTT.

This chain joins TRBV3-1 and TRBJ2-3; 8 nucleotides agree with TRBD1. The junction had 8 bases not matched to a gene; V was cut back by 4 bases and J by 5 bases. This CDR3 spans 15 amino acids. Germline CDR1 and CDR2: LGHDT and YNNKEL (reference sequence). This chain's CDR3 is CASSPRQGFGDTQYF. The CDR3 DNA sequence: TGTGCCAGCAGCCCTCGACAGGGGTTTGGAGATACGCAGTATTTT.

This clonotype was detected ten times or more. The rearrangement joins TRBV28 to TRBJ1-2, with 7 bases identical to TRBD1. Germline loops: CDR1 MDHEN, CDR2 SYDVKM. J was trimmed by 3 bases and V by 5 bases; bases with no gene match: 0. The CDR3 runs 12 residues. The CDR3 protein is CASSTGDYGYTF. CDR3 coding DNA: TGTGCCAGCAGTACAGGGGACTATGGCTACACCTTC.

The chain couples TRBV5-1 to TRBJ2-1; D not resolved. In germline, CDR1 is SGHRS, CDR2 YFSETQ. This CDR3 comprises 11 residues. V dropped 5 bases and J dropped 1 base, with 1 base sitting between them. This chain's CDR3 is CASSSYNEQFF. The CDR3 DNA reads TGCGCCAGCAGTTCCTACAATGAGCAGTTCTTC.

The chain couples TRBV5-1 to TRBJ1-1; D is perhaps TRBD1 (5 bases). The V gene lost 4 bases and the J gene lost 6 bases, with 19 bases spanning the gap. The CDR3 is 15 amino acids. CDR1 and CDR2 (germline): SGHRS, YFSETQ. The chain's CDR3 is CASSVNPGHQAEAFF. Written as DNA, the CDR3 is TGCGCCAGCAGCGTTAACCCCGGACATCAAGCTGAAGCTTTCTTT.

This clonotype was seen ten or more times. V is TRBV20-1 and J is TRBJ1-2, with D uncertain. The germline CDR1 and CDR2 sequences are DFQATT and SNEGSKA (reference sequence). The CDR3 runs to 13 residues. Trimming removed 4 bases from V and 1 base from J, with 10 bases in between. The CDR3 region has the DNA TGCAGTGCTATCCACAGCAGTAACTATGGCTACACCTTC. It encodes CSAIHSSNYGYTF.

V usage is TRBV7-9 and J usage is TRBJ1-2; 9 bases align to TRBD1. Per the germline V gene, CDR1 is SEHNR and CDR2 is FQNEAQ (reference sequence). The CDR3 sequence is 16 residues long. V lost 0 bases to trimming and J lost 6 bases; unmatched junction nucleotides: 8. CDR3 nucleotide sequence: TGTGCCAGCAGCTTAGCCGGGACAGGGCAAGGAAATGGCTACACCTTC. It translates to CASSLAGTGQGNGYTF.

This clonotype was observed at least ten times. This rearrangement joins TRBV11-2 to TRBJ2-7, with 8 bases aligning to TRBD2. V lost 4 bases and J lost 7; bases outside the gene matches: 15. This CDR3 has 16 residues. The germline CDR1 and CDR2 sequences are SGHAT and FQNNGV. The CDR3 DNA reads as TGTGCCAGCAGCTCACCTCAGACTAGCGCCCGGGGGGAGCAGTACTTC. This translates into CASSSPQTSARGEQYF.

This clonotype was counted a single time. This chain connects TRBV15 to TRBJ2-5; D gene ambiguous. This CDR3 has 13 amino acids. Per the germline V gene, CDR1 is LNHNV and CDR2 is YYDKDF (reference sequence). The germline V and J ends were trimmed by 1 base and 1 base, with 4 bases remaining between them. Here the CDR3 reads CATSRVPQETQYF. The CDR3 nucleotides are TGTGCCACCAGCAGAGTCCCCCAAGAGACCCAGTACTTC.

J is TRBJ2-1 and V is TRBV2; 10 nucleotides align to TRBD2. This CDR3 has 14 amino acids. V trimming: 8 bases; J trimming: 7 bases; junction bases outside the gene matches: 8. In germline, CDR1 is SNHLY, CDR2 FYNNEI. Here the CDR3 reads CASRKGLALNEQFF. The DNA for the CDR3 is TGTGCCAGCCGAAAGGGACTAGCGTTAAATGAGCAGTTCTTC.

This sequence joins TRBV30 and TRBJ2-4; a possible D gene is TRBD1 (5 bases). Deletions cut 0 bases from V and 7 bases from J, with 16 bases between. The CDR3 has 15 amino acids. Germline loops: CDR1 GTSNPN, CDR2 SVGIG (reference sequence). The CDR3 DNA reads as TGTGCCTGGAGTGTAGGAGCCCCCAAGGGGAACATTCAGTACTTC. This codes for CAWSVGAPKGNIQYF.

This clonotype was detected many times. V and J are TRBV10-3 and TRBJ1-3; no definite D call. CDR1 and CDR2 from the germline V gene are ENHRY and SYGVKD. The CDR3 is made up of 14 amino acids. Trimming left V 7 bases short and J 1 base short, with 11 bases between. The CDR3 region has the DNA TGTGCCATCAACCCGGACTTATCTGGAAACACCATATATTTT. The encoded protein is CAINPDLSGNTIYF.

Sample share makes this clonotype medium-sized. This chain joins TRBV7-8 and TRBJ1-6; 8 positions match TRBD1. Looked up from germline, CDR1 is SGHVS and CDR2 is FQNEAQ. With 7 bases clipped from V and 6 bases from J, the junction kept 8 bases outside the gene matches. The CDR3 totals 15 residues. CDR3 region: CASTLLDRGNSPLHF. CDR3 coding DNA: TGTGCCAGCACTCTACTCGACAGGGGTAATTCACCCCTCCACTTT.

Many counts were recorded for this clonotype. The rearrangement links TRBV30 to TRBJ2-5; D remains unclear. Germline V gives CDR1 GTSNPN, CDR2 SVGIG (reference sequence). Trimming removed 3 bases at V and 4 bases at J, with 9 bases between. The CDR3 has 12 residues. The CDR3: CAWSPSVETQYF. DNA for the CDR3: TGTGCCTGGAGCCCTAGTGTAGAGACCCAGTACTTC.

Worth noting for this clonotype: A read error may be the cause here, since a much bigger clone is one base away. The V and J genes are TRBV5-1 and TRBJ1-4; no clear D gene. V gave up 5 bases and J gave up 3 bases, with 17 bases separating them. The CDR3 extends over 16 amino acids. Looked up from germline, CDR1 is SGHRS and CDR2 is YFSETQ. The CDR3 region is CASRAGVYAANEKLFF. For the CDR3, the DNA is TGCGCCAGCAGGGCCGGGGTTTATGCAGCTAATGAAAAACTGTTTTTT.

This clonotype was recorded at least ten times. The chain uses TRBV4-1 and TRBJ1-3; D gene unclear. Germline V gene lookup returns CDR1 MGHRA and CDR2 YSYEKL. The CDR3 is 16 residues long. V lost 4 bases and J lost 0, with 13 bases in between. CDR3 sequence (DNA): TGCGCCAGCAGCCCCCTTCCCGTAAGCTCTGGAAACACCATATATTTT. Protein sequence: CASSPLPVSSGNTIYF.

Only one count was recorded for this clonotype. V gene TRBV20-1 combines with J gene TRBJ2-7; 11 bases align to TRBD2. The germline gives CDR1 DFQATT, CDR2 SNEGSKA (reference sequence). The ends lost 4 bases at V and 4 bases at J; junction bases unmatched: 6. The CDR3 spans 14 residues. This CDR3 is CSAKGLAAEYEQYF. The DNA for the CDR3 is TGCAGTGCTAAGGGACTAGCGGCCGAATACGAGCAGTACTTC.

This clonotype was found many times. The V gene is TRBV7-9, the J gene TRBJ2-5; D is possibly TRBD2 (5 bases). Trimming removed 4 bases from V and 2 bases from J, with 17 bases in between. In germline, CDR1 is SEHNR, CDR2 FQNEAQ (reference sequence). CDR3 length: 16 residues. Written as DNA, the CDR3 is TGTGCCAGCAGCTCCCTTGTCGGACTCGGGCAAGAGACCCAGTACTTC. Translating it yields CASSSLVGLGQETQYF.